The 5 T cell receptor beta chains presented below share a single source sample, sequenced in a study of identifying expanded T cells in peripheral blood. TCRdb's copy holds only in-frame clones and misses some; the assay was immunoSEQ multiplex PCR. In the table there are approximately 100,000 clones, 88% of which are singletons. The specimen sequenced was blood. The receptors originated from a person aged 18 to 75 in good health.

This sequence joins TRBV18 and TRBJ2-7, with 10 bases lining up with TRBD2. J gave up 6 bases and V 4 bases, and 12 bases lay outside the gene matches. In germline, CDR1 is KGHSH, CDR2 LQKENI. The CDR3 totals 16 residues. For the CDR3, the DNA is TGTGCCAGCTCACGAACCGGGACTAGCGTAATTCTCGAGCAGTACTTC. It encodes CASSRTGTSVILEQYF.

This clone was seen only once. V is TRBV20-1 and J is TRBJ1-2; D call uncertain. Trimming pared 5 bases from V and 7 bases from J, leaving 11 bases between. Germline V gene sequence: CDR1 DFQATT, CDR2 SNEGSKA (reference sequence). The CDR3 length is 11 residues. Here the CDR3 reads CSAFSGGGYTF. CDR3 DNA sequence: TGCAGTGCTTTTTCGGGTGGTGGCTACACCTTC.

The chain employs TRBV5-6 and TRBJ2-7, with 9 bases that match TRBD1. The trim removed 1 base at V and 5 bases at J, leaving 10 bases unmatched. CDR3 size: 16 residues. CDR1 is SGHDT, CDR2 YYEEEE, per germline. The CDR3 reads CASSLSVGTGNDEQYF. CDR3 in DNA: TGTGCCAGCAGCTTGTCTGTTGGGACAGGGAACGACGAGCAGTACTTC.

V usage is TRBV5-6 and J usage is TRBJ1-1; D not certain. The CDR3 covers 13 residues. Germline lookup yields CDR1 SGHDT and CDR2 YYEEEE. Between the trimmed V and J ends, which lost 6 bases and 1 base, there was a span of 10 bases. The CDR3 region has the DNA TGTGCCAGCAACCCCGGCAGGAACACTGAAGCTTTCTTT. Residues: CASNPGRNTEAFF.

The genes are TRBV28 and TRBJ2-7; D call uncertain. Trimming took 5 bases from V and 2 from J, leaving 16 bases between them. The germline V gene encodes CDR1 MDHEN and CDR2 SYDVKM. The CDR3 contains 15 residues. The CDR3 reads CASSIGSPRTYEQYF. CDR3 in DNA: TGTGCCAGCAGTATCGGGTCACCACGAACCTACGAGCAGTACTTC.